Presented here are 29 T cell receptor beta chains from one specimen sequenced in a study of human T cells and chemical hapten exposure. Using its own MiXCR run on the RACE reads, TCRdb lists one record per CDR3 protein. The repertoire holds under 300,000 distinct CDR3 sequences, with about 8.6% as singletons. Time point given: pre-sensitization, week 0. The sample's treatment: therapeutic diphenylcyclopropenone sensitization with weekly scalp DPC. Material: whole blood, obtained in connection with sensitization to the hapten diphenylcyclopropenone (DPC). The receptors stem from a woman in her thirties or forties with alopecia areata. Some clones in this sample may be carry-over from other donors' samples.

This clonotype was counted at least ten times. The CDR3 nucleotides read TGTGCCAGCAGCTTAATCGGGGAGCTGTTTTTT. As protein: CASSLIGELFF. V and J are TRBV12-3 or TRBV12-4 and TRBJ2-2, with unresolved D. This CDR3 is built from 11 residues. Trimming removed 6 bases from V and 7 bases from J, with 6 bases in between.

The rearrangement uses TRBV6-2 or TRBV6-3 and TRBJ2-7; 9 bases map to TRBD1. V was pared by 5 bases and J by 0 bases, with 5 bases of the junction left unmatched. CDR1 is MNHEY and CDR2 is SVGEGT in the germline V gene. The CDR3 spans 15 residues. The CDR3 protein is CASSHGQGISYEQYF. CDR3 nucleotide sequence: TGTGCCAGCAGTCATGGACAGGGGATCTCCTACGAGCAGTACTTC.

This clonotype was found a few times. The genes are TRBV6-5 and TRBJ2-2; D gene uncertain. The CDR3 has 16 residues. Between the trimmed V and J ends, which lost 0 bases and 2 bases, there was a span of 10 bases. CDR1 and CDR2 (germline): MNHEY, SVGAGI. CDR3 loop: CASSYSRRYNTGELFF. The DNA for the CDR3 is TGTGCCAGCAGTTACTCGAGACGTTATAACACCGGGGAGCTGTTTTTT.

The table lists this clonotype with a few counts. This rearrangement joins TRBV7-2 to TRBJ1-6, with 7 bases that match TRBD1. The length of the CDR3 is 14 residues. The germline V gene has CDR1 SGHTA and CDR2 FQGNSA. V was pared by 5 bases and J by 4 bases, with 2 bases of the junction left unmatched. CDR3 bases: TGTGCCAGCAGCAAACAGGGGTATAATTCACCCCTCCACTTT. Its translation: CASSKQGYNSPLHF.

This chain joins TRBV7-6 and TRBJ2-1; D is ambiguous. V was shortened by 1 base and J by 6 bases, with 16 bases between the two germline ends. This CDR3 is built from 16 residues. Germline CDR1 is SGHVS and CDR2 is FNYEAQ. This CDR3 is CASSLVGLQPSNEQFF. CDR3 coding DNA: TGTGCCAGCAGCTTAGTTGGGCTGCAGCCCTCCAATGAGCAGTTCTTC.

This clonotype occurred a few times. The chain is built from TRBV25-1 and TRBJ2-3; D uncertain. Germline V gene data show CDR1 as MGHDK and CDR2 as SYGVNS. This CDR3 has 16 amino acids. The V gene lost 2 bases and the J gene lost 2 bases, with 14 bases spanning the gap. The CDR3 region has the DNA TGTGCCAGCAGTGAAGTCGGCCGCACCTCCACAGATACGCAGTATTTT. Translated: CASSEVGRTSTDTQYF.

This clonotype occurred many times. The chain joins TRBV12-3 or TRBV12-4 to TRBJ2-6, with D perhaps matching TRBD1 or TRBD2 (6 bases each). This CDR3 contains 15 residues. Trimming removed 3 bases at V and 4 bases at J, with 10 bases between. The CDR3 bases are TGTGCCAGCAGTTTCTGGGGGGCCGGGGCCAACGTCCTGACTTTC. The encoded protein is CASSFWGAGANVLTF.

This clonotype was seen a handful of times. The gene calls are TRBV7-8 and TRBJ2-2; 7 bases map to TRBD2. In germline, CDR1 is SGHVS, CDR2 FQNEAQ. This CDR3 contains 14 residues. J was trimmed by 7 bases and V by 5 bases; bases with no gene match: 7. The CDR3 loop reads CASSPNRGDGELFF. CDR3 bases: TGTGCCAGCAGCCCTAATCGGGGGGACGGGGAGCTGTTTTTT. The entire variable domain, with the rest obtained from reference TRBV7-8 and TRBJ2-2, is as follows: GAGVSQSPRYKVAKRGQDVALRCDPISGHVSLFWYQQALGQGPEFLTYFQNEAQLDKSGLPSDRFFAERPEGSVSTLKIQRTQQEDSAVYLCASSPNRGDGELFFGEGSRLTVL.

A few counts support this clonotype. The chain links TRBV14 to TRBJ2-7; D might be TRBD2 (6 bases). Per germline, CDR1 SGHDN and CDR2 FVKESK. V was trimmed by 3 bases and J by 2 bases, leaving 11 bases between them. The length of the CDR3 is 14 residues. In nucleotides, the CDR3 is TGTGCCAGCAGCCACCTGGGGGGACCCTACGAGCAGTACTTC. As protein: CASSHLGGPYEQYF. Combining the CDR3 with reference TRBV14 and TRBJ2-7 gives the whole variable domain EAGVTQFPSHSVIEKGQTVTLRCDPISGHDNLYWYRRVMGKEIKFLLHFVKESKQDESGMPNNRFLAERTGGTYSTLKVQPAELEDSGVYFCASSHLGGPYEQYFGPGTRLTVT.

This clonotype showed up just a few times. CDR3 sequence reads: CAATGESLNTEAFF. The CDR3 bases are TGTGCCGCGACGGGGGAGTCGCTGAACACTGAAGCTTTCTTT. The chain has TRBV10-3 and TRBJ1-1; D perhaps matches TRBD1 (5 bases). This CDR3 has 14 amino acids. V was clipped by 11 bases and J by 0 bases, with 16 bases between them. CDR1 is ENHRY, CDR2 SYGVKD, per germline.

This clonotype has just a few counts. The J gene is TRBJ2-4, the V gene TRBV20-1; D not resolved. The germline V and J ends were trimmed by 1 base and 0 bases, with 7 bases remaining between them. The CDR3 has 14 amino acids. Germline V gene sequence: CDR1 DFQATT, CDR2 SNEGSKA (reference sequence). For the CDR3, the DNA is TGCAGTGCTAGAGGGGGTCTAGCCAAAAACATTCAGTACTTC. This codes for CSARGGLAKNIQYF.

The V and J genes are TRBV20-1 and TRBJ2-7; D not certain. V was trimmed by 6 bases and J by 5 bases, leaving 11 bases between them. The length of the CDR3 is 11 residues. Germline CDR1 is DFQATT and CDR2 is SNEGSKA (reference sequence). For the CDR3, the DNA is TGCAGTGCCCTTCTACGGGACGAGCAGTACTTC. Encoded protein: CSALLRDEQYF.

This clonotype was counted at least ten times. The chain joins TRBV5-1 to TRBJ1-1; D gene ambiguous. V lost 3 bases to trimming and J lost 1 base, with 10 bases between them. Germline V gene data show CDR1 as SGHRS and CDR2 as YFSETQ. The CDR3 sequence is 14 residues long. DNA for the CDR3: TGCGCCAGCAGCTCTAACACCGAGAACACTGAAGCTTTCTTT. It encodes CASSSNTENTEAFF.

The rearrangement links TRBV20-1 to TRBJ2-2; D may be TRBD1 or TRBD2 (5 bases each). The V gene's germline CDR1 is DFQATT and CDR2 SNEGSKA (reference sequence). This CDR3 is 16 amino acids long. Deletions cut 0 bases from V and 0 bases from J, with 11 bases between. As DNA, the CDR3 is TGCAGTGCTAGAGATCCTCGGGACCCGAACACCGGGGAGCTGTTTTTT. This gives the protein CSARDPRDPNTGELFF.

In this sample, this clonotype turned up a few times. The chain links TRBV7-2 to TRBJ2-2, with 10 bases identical to TRBD2. The length of the CDR3 is 19 residues. Trimming cost V 5 bases and J 6 bases; bases outside gene matches: 18. Germline lookup yields CDR1 SGHTA and CDR2 FQGNSA. CDR3: CASSKFSSGSETYSGELFF. The CDR3 nucleotides are TGTGCCAGCAGCAAGTTTTCTAGCGGGAGTGAAACGTACTCCGGGGAGCTGTTTTTT.

There are many counts of this clonotype. The V call is TRBV5-5, the J call TRBJ1-1, with no clear D. Germline assignment: CDR1 SGHKS and CDR2 YYEKEE (reference sequence). The CDR3 spans 11 residues. V gave up 3 bases and J gave up 6 bases, with 6 bases separating them. CDR3 loop: CASSSFAEAFF. In DNA, the CDR3 is TGTGCCAGCAGCTCCTTCGCTGAAGCTTTCTTT.

The chain employs TRBV13 and TRBJ2-3; 8 nucleotides line up with TRBD2. Germline values: CDR1 PRHDT, CDR2 FYEKMQ (reference sequence). V gave up 1 base and J gave up 3 bases; unmatched junction bases: 15. The CDR3 has 19 residues. The CDR3 is CASSLVAAPFSGTTDTQYF. CDR3 sequence (DNA): TGTGCCAGCAGCTTAGTGGCGGCGCCTTTTAGCGGGACGACAGATACGCAGTATTTT.

This clonotype was picked up a small number of times. This rearrangement joins TRBV10-3 to TRBJ1-1, with TRBD1 matching 7 bases. V shed 0 bases and J 5 bases; nucleotides not matched to a gene: 6. CDR3 length: 15 amino acids. The V gene's germline CDR1 is ENHRY and CDR2 SYGVKD. In DNA form, the CDR3 reads TGTGCCATCAGTGAGTCGGACAGGAGAGGTACTGAAGCTTTCTTT. Protein product: CAISESDRRGTEAFF.

A few counts support this clonotype. The chain recombines TRBV6-2 or TRBV6-3 with TRBJ1-2; 7 nucleotides line up with TRBD1. The CDR3 has 15 amino acids. Germline V gene sequence: CDR1 MNHEY, CDR2 SVGEGT. V gave up 4 bases and J gave up 4 bases; unmatched junction bases: 9. CDR3 protein: CASSSAQAGGYGYTF. The CDR3, as DNA: TGTGCCAGCAGTTCCGCCCAGGCAGGGGGCTATGGCTACACCTTC.

This clonotype was seen more than once but under ten times. The chain has TRBV7-9 and TRBJ2-1; TRBD1 or TRBD2 may be the D gene (5 bases each). The CDR3 contains 15 residues. V dropped 4 bases and J dropped 3 bases, with 13 bases sitting between them. From germline, CDR1 is SEHNR and CDR2 FQNEAQ (reference sequence). The CDR3 DNA follows: TGTGCCAGCAGCTCCCCCCGGGACGGCTACAATGAGCAGTTCTTC. Residues: CASSSPRDGYNEQFF.

CDR3 DNA: TGTGCCAGCAGTTTAACCTCTGAAGCTTTCTTT. This codes for CASSLTSEAFF. The rearrangement joins TRBV12-3 or TRBV12-4 to TRBJ1-1; D remains unclear. The CDR3 consists of 11 residues. Between the trimmed V and J ends, which lost 2 bases and 6 bases, there was a span of 4 bases.

This clonotype appeared a few times. This chain connects TRBV7-9 to TRBJ2-1; D call uncertain. The CDR3 has 13 residues. Germline values: CDR1 SEHNR, CDR2 FQNEAQ (reference sequence). With 5 bases removed from V and 4 bases from J, the gap between germline ends came to 9 bases. The CDR3 coding sequence is TGTGCCAGCAGCGTTCAGGAGTACAATGAGCAGTTCTTC. Protein product: CASSVQEYNEQFF.

The chain uses TRBV3-1 and TRBJ1-5, with D unresolved. Germline CDR1 reads LGHDT; CDR2 reads YNNKEL (reference sequence). CDR3 length: 14 residues. The V end lost 4 bases, the J end lost 1 base, and 8 bases lay between the germline ends. The chain's CDR3 is CASSRAGSNQPQHF. The CDR3 coding sequence is TGTGCCAGCAGCCGAGCGGGGAGCAATCAGCCCCAGCATTTT.

In its sample, this clonotype was seen a few times. V is TRBV3-1 and J is TRBJ2-5; D unresolved. CDR1 and CDR2 from the germline V gene are LGHDT and YNNKEL (reference sequence). The CDR3 is 13 amino acids. Trimming removed 4 bases at V and 2 bases at J, with 8 bases between. CDR3: CASSRVTQETQYF. Here the CDR3 DNA reads TGTGCCAGCAGCCGGGTCACTCAAGAGACCCAGTACTTC.

The table lists this clonotype with many counts. CDR3: CASRRTSASTGELFF. CDR3 nucleotides: TGTGCCAGCAGGCGCACTAGCGCTAGCACCGGGGAGCTGTTTTTT. The chain employs TRBV6-5 and TRBJ2-2, with TRBD2 matching 7 bases. Germline CDR1 and CDR2: MNHEY and SVGAGI. V was pared by 6 bases and J by 4 bases, with 8 bases of the junction left unmatched. The CDR3 sequence is 15 residues long.

J is TRBJ2-1 and V is TRBV6-5; weak D call: TRBD1 (5 bases). The CDR3 spans 15 residues. Germline V gene lookup returns CDR1 MNHEY and CDR2 SVGAGI. Trimming pared 4 bases from V and 8 bases from J, leaving 18 bases between. The CDR3 region is CASSSPRQGFYEQFF. CDR3 DNA sequence: TGTGCCAGCAGTTCCCCCAGGCAGGGTTTTTATGAGCAGTTCTTC.

V is TRBV10-3 and J is TRBJ2-5; a possible D gene is TRBD2 (6 bases). CDR1 and CDR2 (germline): ENHRY, SYGVKD. The CDR3 runs 14 residues. With 4 bases removed from V and 1 base from J, the gap between germline ends came to 10 bases. The DNA of the CDR3 is TGTGCCATCAGTGCCCGGGACTTCCAAGAGACCCAGTACTTC. It specifies CAISARDFQETQYF.

This clonotype was seen repeatedly, ten times or more. The CDR3 DNA sequence: TGTGCCAGCAGCCCCGTAAGCCAAGAGACCCAGTACTTC. It encodes CASSPVSQETQYF. This chain links TRBV7-9 with TRBJ2-5, with D hard to call. In germline, CDR1 is SEHNR, CDR2 FQNEAQ (reference sequence). V was shortened by 5 bases and J by 1 base, with 8 bases between the two germline ends. CDR3 length equals 13 residues.

This clonotype was detected many times. The chain couples TRBV27 to TRBJ1-1; 7 nucleotides match TRBD1. This CDR3 has 14 residues. The germline V gene has CDR1 MNHEY and CDR2 SMNVEV (reference sequence). The trim removed 3 bases at V and 4 bases at J, leaving 5 bases unmatched. The CDR3 loop is CASSFSQGGTEAFF. The DNA of the CDR3 is TGTGCCAGCAGTTTTTCGCAGGGGGGCACTGAAGCTTTCTTT.